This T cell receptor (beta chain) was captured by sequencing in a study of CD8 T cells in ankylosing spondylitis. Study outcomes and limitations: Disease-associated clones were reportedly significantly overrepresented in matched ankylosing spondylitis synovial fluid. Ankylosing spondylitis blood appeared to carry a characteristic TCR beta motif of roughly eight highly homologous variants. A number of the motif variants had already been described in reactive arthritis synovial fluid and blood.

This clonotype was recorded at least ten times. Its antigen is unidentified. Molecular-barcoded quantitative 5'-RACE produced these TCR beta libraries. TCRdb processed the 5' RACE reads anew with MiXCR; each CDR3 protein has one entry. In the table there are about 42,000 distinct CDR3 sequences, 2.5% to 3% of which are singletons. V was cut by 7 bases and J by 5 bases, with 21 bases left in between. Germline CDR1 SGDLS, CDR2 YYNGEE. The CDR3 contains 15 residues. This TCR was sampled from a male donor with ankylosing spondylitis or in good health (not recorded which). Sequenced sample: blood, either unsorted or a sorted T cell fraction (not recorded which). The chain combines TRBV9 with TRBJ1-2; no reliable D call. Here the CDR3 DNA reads TGTGCCAGCCATGGTCCGGGGAGCCCCCCTTATGGCTACACCTTC. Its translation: CASHGPGSPPYGYTF.